This TCR beta chain was documented in a study of blood T cell repertoires in COVID-19. As for the study in general: Sources were T cells, B-cell-depleted T cells, or PBMCs; the material itself was cDNA or gDNA.

The Seattle patients, enrolled during active infection, were followed longitudinally. Germline lookup yields CDR1 SEHNR and CDR2 FQNEAQ (reference sequence). Trimming cost V 0 bases and J 9 bases; bases outside gene matches: 5. This CDR3 contains 14 residues. Some clones are missing from TCRdb's copy, which holds only in-frame ones; the method was immunoSEQ multiplex PCR. The sample holds about 130,000 clones; approximately 85% are singletons and the top ten take roughly 15%. The sequencing input was peripheral blood. This receptor was obtained from a man aged 30 to 45 with COVID-19, enrolled during active disease. V and J are TRBV7-9 and TRBJ2-5; 9 bases are shared with TRBD1. DNA of the CDR3: TGTGCCAGCAGCTTAGCTGGGACAGGGTGGTCCCAGTACTTC. It yields the protein CASSLAGTGWSQYF.